What follows are 13 T cell receptor beta chains derived from one specimen sequenced in a study of memory CD4+ T cells and cytomegalovirus serostatus. Single viable CD3+CD4+CD8-CD45RO+ cells were sorted as the memory CD4+ T cells. The repertoire was sequenced with immunoSEQ multiplex PCR; TCRdb's copy has only in-frame clones and lacks some. The repertoire consists of roughly 60,000 clones, with roughly three quarters occurring once and the leading ten covering approximately 0.81%. The sequencing input was memory CD4+ T cells from blood. The receptors were sampled from an adult in good health and CMV-seronegative.

This chain uses TRBV6-1 with TRBJ1-1; unclear D gene. Germline V gene sequence: CDR1 MNHNS, CDR2 SASEGT. The CDR3 consists of 13 residues. V lost 8 bases and J lost 1, with 11 bases in between. CDR3 nucleotide sequence: TGTGCCAGCCAACCCAGCAGGAACACTGAAGCTTTCTTT. This translates into CASQPSRNTEAFF.

The chain couples TRBV19 to TRBJ1-2, with a possible D match to TRBD1 (6 bases). Germline CDR1 reads LNHDA; CDR2 reads SQIVND (reference sequence). This CDR3 is built from 15 residues. V was clipped by 5 bases and J by 6 bases, with 19 bases between them. CDR3 sequence (DNA): TGTGCCAGTAGTCCCTACAGGGACGGATTCGATGGCTACACCTTC. Amino acid sequence: CASSPYRDGFDGYTF. The full variable domain, in which reference TRBV19 and TRBJ1-2 provide the parts outside the CDR3, is DGGITQSPKYLFRKEGQNVTLSCEQNLNHDAMYWYRQDPGQGLRLIYYSQIVNDFQKGDIAEGYSVSREKKESFPLTVTSAQKNPTAFYLCASSPYRDGFDGYTFGSGTRLTVV.

The chain is built from TRBV9 and TRBJ2-1; no definite D call. Per the germline V gene, CDR1 is SGDLS and CDR2 is YYNGEE. V shed 0 bases and J shed 7 bases, with 2 bases lying between them. The CDR3 length is 11 residues. The CDR3 nucleotides are TGTGCCAGCAGCGTAGAAAATGAGCAGTTCTTC. Amino acids: CASSVENEQFF.

The chain joins TRBV25-1 to TRBJ1-3, with a tentative D call TRBD1 (5 bases). Germline-derived CDR1 and CDR2 are MGHDK and SYGVNS. The CDR3 totals 15 residues. Trimming took off 6 bases at V and 0 bases at J, with 12 bases between the two ends. The CDR3: CASSRDAGSGNTIYF. The CDR3 nucleotides read TGTGCCAGCAGCCGGGACGCAGGCTCTGGAAACACCATATATTTT.

This chain links TRBV7-8 with TRBJ1-2, with 10 bases matching TRBD1. V shed 5 bases and J 7 bases; nucleotides not matched to a gene: 7. In germline, CDR1 is SGHVS, CDR2 FQNEAQ. This CDR3 has 14 amino acids. The CDR3 nucleotides are TGTGCCAGCAGCCTAGGACAGGGGGAAGGTGGCTACACCTTC. The encoded protein is CASSLGQGEGGYTF.

J is TRBJ1-5 and V is TRBV9; a weak D match, TRBD1 (6 bases). Germline V lookup: CDR1 SGDLS, CDR2 YYNGEE. The CDR3 consists of 15 residues. The germline V and J ends were trimmed by 0 bases and 5 bases, with 12 bases remaining between them. As DNA, the CDR3 is TGTGCCAGCAGCGTAGGGGAGGGGGGTTATCAGCCCCAGCATTTT. Protein product: CASSVGEGGYQPQHF.

The CDR3 region has the DNA TGCGCCAGCAGCTGGGGGACTAGTGCCGGGGAGCTGTTTTTT. Its translation is CASSWGTSAGELFF. The chain couples TRBV5-1 to TRBJ2-2; 8 bases are shared with TRBD2. Germline CDR1 SGHRS, CDR2 YFSETQ. V lost 3 bases and J lost 6; bases outside the gene matches: 4. This CDR3 has 14 residues.

The V call is TRBV29-1, the J call TRBJ2-7, with TRBD1 identical over 9 bases. Unmatched junction bases numbered 9, after V lost 4 bases and J lost 5 bases. The CDR3 runs to 14 residues. Per germline, CDR1 SQVTM and CDR2 ANQGSEA. The CDR3 protein is CSVARGQGINEQYF. The CDR3 DNA reads as TGCAGCGTTGCAAGGGGACAGGGTATCAACGAGCAGTACTTC.

This clone was seen once. CDR3 sequence (DNA): TGCGCCAGCAGCCAAGACGGACCGGGACAGGTTCGCACCGGGGAGCTGTTTTTT. Its translation is CASSQDGPGQVRTGELFF. J is TRBJ2-2 and V is TRBV4-3, with TRBD1 matching 8 bases. V was clipped by 0 bases and J by 4 bases; unmatched bases: 10. CDR3 length: 18 amino acids. Germline V gene lookup returns CDR1 LGHNA and CDR2 YSLEER.

V and J are TRBV5-1 and TRBJ1-1, with D perhaps matching TRBD1 (6 bases). The CDR3 covers 15 residues. Germline CDR1 SGHRS, CDR2 YFSETQ. The germline V and J ends were trimmed by 6 bases and 5 bases, with 20 bases remaining between them. In DNA, the CDR3 is TGCGCCAGCAAGCCCACGGACAGCAGGGATACTGAAGCTTTCTTT. Its protein product is CASKPTDSRDTEAFF.

The chain recombines TRBV28 with TRBJ2-2; D ambiguous. The germline V gene has CDR1 MDHEN and CDR2 SYDVKM. The CDR3 length is 14 residues. V lost 2 bases and J 4 bases, leaving 8 bases between the germline ends. The CDR3 nucleotides are TGTGCCAGCAGTTTAGGCAGTCCCACCGGGGAGCTGTTTTTT. Its translation is CASSLGSPTGELFF.

This chain joins TRBV4-1 and TRBJ1-1; D unresolved. This CDR3 has 15 residues. The germline V gene encodes CDR1 MGHRA and CDR2 YSYEKL. The ends were cut back, 0 bases at V and 0 bases at J, with 8 bases in the middle. The CDR3 bases are TGCGCCAGCAGCCAAGATGTCGGAATGAACACTGAAGCTTTCTTT. The encoded protein is CASSQDVGMNTEAFF.

The chain combines TRBV7-8 with TRBJ1-1; D is undetermined. Germline loops: CDR1 SGHVS, CDR2 FQNEAQ. The CDR3 is 13 residues long. Trimming pared 5 bases from V and 8 bases from J, leaving 15 bases between. The CDR3 sequence is CASSPFLLGEAFF. CDR3 coding DNA: TGTGCCAGCAGCCCATTTTTATTGGGAGAAGCTTTCTTT.